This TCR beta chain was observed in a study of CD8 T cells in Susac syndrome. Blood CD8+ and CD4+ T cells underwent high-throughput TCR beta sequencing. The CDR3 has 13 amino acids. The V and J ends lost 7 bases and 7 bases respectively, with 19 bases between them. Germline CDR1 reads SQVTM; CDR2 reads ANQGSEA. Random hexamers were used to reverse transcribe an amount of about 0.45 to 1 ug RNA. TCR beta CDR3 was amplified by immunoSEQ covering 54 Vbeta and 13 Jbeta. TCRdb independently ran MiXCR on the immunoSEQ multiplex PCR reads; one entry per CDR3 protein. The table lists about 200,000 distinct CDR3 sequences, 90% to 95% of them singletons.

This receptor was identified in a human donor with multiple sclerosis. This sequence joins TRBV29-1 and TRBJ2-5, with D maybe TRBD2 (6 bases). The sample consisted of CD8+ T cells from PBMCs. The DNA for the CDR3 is TGCAGCGGATCGGGACTCCCGCCGGGGACCCAGTACTTC. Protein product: CSGSGLPPGTQYF.